This entry is about one T cell receptor (beta chain). No antigen is known for it. The sample comes from a study of prognosis after radiotherapy for stage I lung cancer. Study-wide points: Tumor-specific reactivity of the expanded TCR clones remained undetermined.

Sample collection consisted of 5.5 to 6 milliliters of peripheral blood drawn at each of two time points. Genomic DNA provided the template from which TCR beta CDR3 was amplified by two-round multiplex PCR. Amplification during the initial PCR round employed primers specific to each TRBV and TRBJ gene. From the multiplex PCR reads, TCRdb called clonotypes with MiXCR, one entry per CDR3 protein. The sample yields fewer than 25,000 distinct CDR3 sequences, approximately 50% seen once. V gave up 7 bases and J gave up 6 bases, with 12 bases separating them. The CDR3 is made up of 12 amino acids. The chain links TRBV12-3 or TRBV12-4 to TRBJ1-2; weak D call: TRBD1 (6 bases). Sequences were derived from PBMCs, sampled before or after stereotactic body radiation therapy (not recorded which). This clonotype was obtained from a donor aged 50 or older with non-small cell lung cancer. The CDR3 here is CASIDRFHGYTF. The DNA for the CDR3 is TGTGCCAGCATAGACAGGTTCCATGGCTACACCTTC.